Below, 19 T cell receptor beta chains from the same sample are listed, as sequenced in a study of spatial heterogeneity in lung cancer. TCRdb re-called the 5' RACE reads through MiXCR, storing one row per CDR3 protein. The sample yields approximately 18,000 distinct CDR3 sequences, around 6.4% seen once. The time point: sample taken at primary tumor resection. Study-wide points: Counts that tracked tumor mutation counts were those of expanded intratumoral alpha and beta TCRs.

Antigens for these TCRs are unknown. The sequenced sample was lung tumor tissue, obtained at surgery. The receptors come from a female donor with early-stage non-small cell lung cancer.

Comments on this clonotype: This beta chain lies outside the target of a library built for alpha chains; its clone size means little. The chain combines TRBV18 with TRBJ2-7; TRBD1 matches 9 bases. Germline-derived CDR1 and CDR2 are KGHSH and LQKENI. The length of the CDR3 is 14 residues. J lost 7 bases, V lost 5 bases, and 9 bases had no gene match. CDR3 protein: CASSANTGGREQYF. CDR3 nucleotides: TGTGCCAGCTCAGCAAATACAGGGGGCCGTGAGCAGTACTTC.

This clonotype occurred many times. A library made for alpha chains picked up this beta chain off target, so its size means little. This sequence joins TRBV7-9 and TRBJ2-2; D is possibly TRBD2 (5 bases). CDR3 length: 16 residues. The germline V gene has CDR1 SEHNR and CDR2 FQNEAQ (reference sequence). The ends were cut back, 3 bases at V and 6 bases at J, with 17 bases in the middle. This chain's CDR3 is CASSLGLAEAPGELFF. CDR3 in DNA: TGTGCCAGCAGCTTGGGTCTAGCCGAGGCTCCCGGGGAGCTGTTTTTT.

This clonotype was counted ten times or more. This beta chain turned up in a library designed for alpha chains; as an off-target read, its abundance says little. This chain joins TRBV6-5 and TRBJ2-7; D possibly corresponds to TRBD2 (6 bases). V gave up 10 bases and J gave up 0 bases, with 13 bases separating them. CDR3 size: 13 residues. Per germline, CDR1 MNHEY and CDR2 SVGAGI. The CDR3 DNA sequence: TGTGCCACCCAAGGCGGGACCTCCTACGAGCAGTACTTC. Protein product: CATQGGTSYEQYF.

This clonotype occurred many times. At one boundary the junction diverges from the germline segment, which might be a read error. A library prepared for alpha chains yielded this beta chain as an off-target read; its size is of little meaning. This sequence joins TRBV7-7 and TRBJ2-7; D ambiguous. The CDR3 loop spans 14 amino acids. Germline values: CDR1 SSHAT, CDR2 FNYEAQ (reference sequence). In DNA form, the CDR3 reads TGTGCTAGCAGCCCGACTGGAGCCGCCTACGAGCAGTACTTC. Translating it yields CASSPTGAAYEQYF.

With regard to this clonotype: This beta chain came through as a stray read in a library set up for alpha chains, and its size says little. The CDR3 region has the DNA TGTGCCAGCAGCTTACTAGCGGGAGCGCAAGAGACCCAGTACTTC. It is translated as CASSLLAGAQETQYF. V is TRBV7-3 and J is TRBJ2-5; the match to TRBD2 covers 10 bases. Germline V gene lookup returns CDR1 SGHTA and CDR2 FQGTGA. This CDR3 contains 15 residues. Trimming took 2 bases from V and 2 from J; bases not matched to a gene: 2. Full variable domain (rest looked up from reference TRBV7-3 and TRBJ2-5): GAGVSQTPSNKVTEKGKYVELRCDPISGHTALYWYRQSLGQGPEFLIYFQGTGAADDSGLPNDRFFAVRPEGSVSTLKIQRTERGDSAVYLCASSLLAGAQETQYFGPGTRLLVL.

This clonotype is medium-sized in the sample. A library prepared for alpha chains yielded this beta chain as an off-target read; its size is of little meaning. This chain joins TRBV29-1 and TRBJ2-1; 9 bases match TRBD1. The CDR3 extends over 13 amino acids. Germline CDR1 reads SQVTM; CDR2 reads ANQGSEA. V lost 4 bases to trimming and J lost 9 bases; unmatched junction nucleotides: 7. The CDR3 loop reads CSVGDREAGEQFF. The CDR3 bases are TGCAGCGTTGGGGACAGGGAAGCAGGTGAGCAGTTCTTC.

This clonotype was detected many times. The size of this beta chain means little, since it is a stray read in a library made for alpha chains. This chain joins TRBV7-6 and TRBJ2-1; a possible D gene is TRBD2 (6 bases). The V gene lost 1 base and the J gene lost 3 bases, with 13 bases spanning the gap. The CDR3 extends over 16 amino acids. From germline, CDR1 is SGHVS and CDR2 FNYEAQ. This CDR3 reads CASSLVSLANYNEQFF. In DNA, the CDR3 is TGTGCCAGCAGCTTAGTATCGCTAGCGAACTACAATGAGCAGTTCTTC. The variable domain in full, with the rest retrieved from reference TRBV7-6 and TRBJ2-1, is GAGVSQSPRYKVTKRGQDVALRCDPISGHVSLYWYRQALGQGPEFLTYFNYEAQQDKSGLPNDRFSAERPEGSISTLTIQRTEQRDSAMYRCASSLVSLANYNEQFFGPGTRLTVL.

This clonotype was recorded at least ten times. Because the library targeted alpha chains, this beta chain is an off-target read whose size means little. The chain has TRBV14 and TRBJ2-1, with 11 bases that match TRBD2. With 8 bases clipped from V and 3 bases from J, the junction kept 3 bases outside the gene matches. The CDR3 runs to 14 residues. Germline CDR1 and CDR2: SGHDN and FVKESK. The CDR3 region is CASSGTSGYNEQFF. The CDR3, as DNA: TGTGCCAGCTCCGGGACTAGCGGCTACAATGAGCAGTTCTTC.

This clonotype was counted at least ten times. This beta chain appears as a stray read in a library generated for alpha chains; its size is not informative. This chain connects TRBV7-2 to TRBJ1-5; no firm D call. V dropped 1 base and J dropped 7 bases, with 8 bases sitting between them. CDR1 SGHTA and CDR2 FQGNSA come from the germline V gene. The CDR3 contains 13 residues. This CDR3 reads CASSLEPEQPQHF. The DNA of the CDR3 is TGTGCCAGCAGCTTAGAGCCAGAACAGCCCCAGCATTTT.

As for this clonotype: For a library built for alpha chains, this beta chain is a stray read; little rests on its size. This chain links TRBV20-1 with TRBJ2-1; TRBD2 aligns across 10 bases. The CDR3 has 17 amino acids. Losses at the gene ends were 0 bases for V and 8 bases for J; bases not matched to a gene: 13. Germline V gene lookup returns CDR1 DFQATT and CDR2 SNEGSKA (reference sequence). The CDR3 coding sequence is TGCAGTGCTAGAGATCTTGAGCGGGAGGGATATTTGGATGAGCAGTTCTTC. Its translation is CSARDLEREGYLDEQFF.

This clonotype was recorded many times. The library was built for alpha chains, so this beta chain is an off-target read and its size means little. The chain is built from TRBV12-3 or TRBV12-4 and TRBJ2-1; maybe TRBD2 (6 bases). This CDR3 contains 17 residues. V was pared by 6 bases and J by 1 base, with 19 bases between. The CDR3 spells CASSRTGGSASYNEQFF. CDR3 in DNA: TGTGCCAGCAGCCGGACCGGGGGTAGCGCTTCCTACAATGAGCAGTTCTTC.

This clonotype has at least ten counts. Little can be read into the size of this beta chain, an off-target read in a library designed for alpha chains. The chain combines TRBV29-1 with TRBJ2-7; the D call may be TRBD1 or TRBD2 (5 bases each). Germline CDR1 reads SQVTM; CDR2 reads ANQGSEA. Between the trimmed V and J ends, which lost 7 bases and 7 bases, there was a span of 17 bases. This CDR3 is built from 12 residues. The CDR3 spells CSARDALWEQYF. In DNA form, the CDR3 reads TGCAGCGCACGGGACGCCCTTTGGGAGCAGTACTTC.

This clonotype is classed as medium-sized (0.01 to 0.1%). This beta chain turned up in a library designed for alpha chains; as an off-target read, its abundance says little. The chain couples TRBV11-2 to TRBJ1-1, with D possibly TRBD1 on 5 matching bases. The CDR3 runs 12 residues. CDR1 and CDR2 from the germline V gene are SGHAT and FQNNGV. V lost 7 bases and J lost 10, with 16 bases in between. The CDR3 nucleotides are TGTGCCAGCACTCCCCAGGGTTTGGGAGCTTTCTTT. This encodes CASTPQGLGAFF.

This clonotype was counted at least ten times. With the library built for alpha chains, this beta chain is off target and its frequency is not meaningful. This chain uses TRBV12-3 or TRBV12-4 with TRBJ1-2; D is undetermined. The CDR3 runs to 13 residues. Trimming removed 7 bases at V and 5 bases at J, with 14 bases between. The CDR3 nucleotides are TGTGCCAGCACCCCGGGGAGGCCTTATGGCTACACCTTC. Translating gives CASTPGRPYGYTF.

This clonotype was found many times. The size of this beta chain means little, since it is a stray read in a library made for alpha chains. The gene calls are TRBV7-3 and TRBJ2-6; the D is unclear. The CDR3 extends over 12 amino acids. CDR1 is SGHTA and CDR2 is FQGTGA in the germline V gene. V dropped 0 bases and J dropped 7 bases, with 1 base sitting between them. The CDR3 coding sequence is TGTGCCAGCAGCTTAACAGCCAACGTCCTGACTTTC. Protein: CASSLTANVLTF.

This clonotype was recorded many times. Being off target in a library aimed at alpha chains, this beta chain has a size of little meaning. CDR3 sequence reads: CASSQGDRASYNEQFF. CDR3 in DNA: TGTGCCAGCAGCCAAGGGGACAGGGCATCCTACAATGAGCAGTTCTTC. The chain is built from TRBV3-1 and TRBJ2-1, with 9 positions matching TRBD1. The V and J ends lost 1 base and 1 base, in that order; junction bases with no gene match: 2. Germline CDR1 reads LGHDT; CDR2 reads YNNKEL (reference sequence). The CDR3 loop spans 16 amino acids.

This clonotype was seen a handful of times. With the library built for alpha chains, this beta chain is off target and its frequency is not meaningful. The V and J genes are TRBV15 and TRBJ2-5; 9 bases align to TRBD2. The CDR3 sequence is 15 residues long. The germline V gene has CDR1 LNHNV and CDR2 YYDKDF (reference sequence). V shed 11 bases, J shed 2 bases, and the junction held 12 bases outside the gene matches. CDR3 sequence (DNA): TGTGCCTGCGACGGGACTAGCAGGGTACAAGAGACCCAGTACTTC. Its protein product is CACDGTSRVQETQYF.

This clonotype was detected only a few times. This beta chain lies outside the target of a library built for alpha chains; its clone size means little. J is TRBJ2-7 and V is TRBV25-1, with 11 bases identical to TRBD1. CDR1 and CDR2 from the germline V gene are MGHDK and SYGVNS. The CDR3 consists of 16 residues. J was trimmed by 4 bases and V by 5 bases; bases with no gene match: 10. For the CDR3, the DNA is TGTGCCAGCAGTTACGTAGGACAGGGGGCCTTTTACGAGCAGTACTTC. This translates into CASSYVGQGAFYEQYF.

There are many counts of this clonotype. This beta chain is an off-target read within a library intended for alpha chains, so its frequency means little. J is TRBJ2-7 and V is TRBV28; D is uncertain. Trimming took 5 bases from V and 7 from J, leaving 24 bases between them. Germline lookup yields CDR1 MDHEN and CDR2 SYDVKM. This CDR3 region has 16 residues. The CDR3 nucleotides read TGTGCCAGCAGTCCCCCCGGCAGGACCCACTCTAGGGAGCAGTACTTC. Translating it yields CASSPPGRTHSREQYF.